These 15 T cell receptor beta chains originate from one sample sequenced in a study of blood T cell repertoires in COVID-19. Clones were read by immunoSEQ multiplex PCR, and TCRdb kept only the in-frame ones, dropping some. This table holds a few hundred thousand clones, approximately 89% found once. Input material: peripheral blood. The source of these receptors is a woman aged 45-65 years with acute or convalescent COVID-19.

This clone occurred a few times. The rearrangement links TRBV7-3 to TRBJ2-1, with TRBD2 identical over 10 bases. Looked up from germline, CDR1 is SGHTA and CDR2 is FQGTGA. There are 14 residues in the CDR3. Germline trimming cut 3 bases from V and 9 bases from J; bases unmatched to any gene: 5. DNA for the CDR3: TGTGCCAGCAGCTTGGGACTAGCGAATAGTGAGCAGTTCTTC. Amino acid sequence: CASSLGLANSEQFF.

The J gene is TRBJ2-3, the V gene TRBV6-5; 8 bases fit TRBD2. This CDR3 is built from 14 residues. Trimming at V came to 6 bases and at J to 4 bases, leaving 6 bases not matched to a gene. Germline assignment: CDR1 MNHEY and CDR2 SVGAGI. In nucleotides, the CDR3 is TGTGCCAGCAGATACCCCGGGAGGGCAGATACGCAGTATTTT. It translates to CASRYPGRADTQYF.

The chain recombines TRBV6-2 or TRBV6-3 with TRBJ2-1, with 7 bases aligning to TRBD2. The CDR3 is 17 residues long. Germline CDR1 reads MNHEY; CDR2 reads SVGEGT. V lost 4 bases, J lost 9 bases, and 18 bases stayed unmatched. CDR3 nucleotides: TGTGCCAGCAGTTTACGAGGCCCAGCGGGAAAAAAAGGTGAGCAGTTCTTC. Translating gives CASSLRGPAGKKGEQFF.

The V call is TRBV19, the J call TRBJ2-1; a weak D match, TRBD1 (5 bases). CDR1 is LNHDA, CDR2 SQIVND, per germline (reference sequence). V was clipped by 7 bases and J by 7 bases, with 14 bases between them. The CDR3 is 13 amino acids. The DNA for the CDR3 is TGTGCCAGTAATGGGCAGGGTTGGAATGAGCAGTTCTTC. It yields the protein CASNGQGWNEQFF.

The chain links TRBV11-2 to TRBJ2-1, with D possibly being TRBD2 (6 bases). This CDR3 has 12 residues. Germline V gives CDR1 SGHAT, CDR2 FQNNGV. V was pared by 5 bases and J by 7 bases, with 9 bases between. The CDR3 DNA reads TGTGCCAGCAGCCATGGGGGGAATGAGCAGTTCTTC. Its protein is CASSHGGNEQFF.

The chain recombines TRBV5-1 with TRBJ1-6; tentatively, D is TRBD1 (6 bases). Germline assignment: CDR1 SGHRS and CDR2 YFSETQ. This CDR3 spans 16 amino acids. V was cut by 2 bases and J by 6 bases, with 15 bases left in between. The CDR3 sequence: CASSLQGSLFNSPLHF. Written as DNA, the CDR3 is TGCGCCAGCAGCTTACAGGGATCCCTTTTTAATTCACCCCTCCACTTT.

The CDR3 spells CASSSDDRGHGYGYTF. For the CDR3, the DNA is TGCGCCAGCAGCTCAGACGACAGGGGGCATGGCTATGGCTACACCTTC. The V and J genes are TRBV5-1 and TRBJ1-2, with 10 positions matching TRBD1. The CDR3 totals 16 residues. Germline V gene sequence: CDR1 SGHRS, CDR2 YFSETQ. The V segment lost 3 bases and the J segment 4 bases; nucleotides outside the gene matches: 9.

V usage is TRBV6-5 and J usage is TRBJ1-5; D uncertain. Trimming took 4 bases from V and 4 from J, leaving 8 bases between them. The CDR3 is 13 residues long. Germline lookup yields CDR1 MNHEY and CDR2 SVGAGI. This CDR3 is CASSSQVNQPQHF. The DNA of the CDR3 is TGTGCCAGCAGTTCGCAGGTAAATCAGCCCCAGCATTTT.

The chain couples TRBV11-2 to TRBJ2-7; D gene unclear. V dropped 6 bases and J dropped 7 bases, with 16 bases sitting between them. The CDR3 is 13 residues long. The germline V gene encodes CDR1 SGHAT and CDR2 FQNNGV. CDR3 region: CASRPASGGEQYF. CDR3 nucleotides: TGTGCCAGCAGGCCCGCTTCGGGTGGAGAGCAGTACTTC. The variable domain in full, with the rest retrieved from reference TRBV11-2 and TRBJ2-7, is EAGVAQSPRYKIIEKRQSVAFWCNPISGHATLYWYQQILGQGPKLLIQFQNNGVVDDSQLPKDRFSAERLKGVDSTLKIQPAKLEDSAVYLCASRPASGGEQYFGPGTRLTVT.

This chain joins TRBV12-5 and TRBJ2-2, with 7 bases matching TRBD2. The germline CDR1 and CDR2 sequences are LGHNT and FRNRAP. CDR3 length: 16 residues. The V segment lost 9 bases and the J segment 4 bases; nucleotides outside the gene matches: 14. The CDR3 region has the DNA TGTGCTAGGAGAGTGGTGGGAGGGCCGGTCACCGGGGAGCTGTTTTTT. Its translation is CARRVVGGPVTGELFF. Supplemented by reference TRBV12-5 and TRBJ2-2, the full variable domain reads DARVTQTPRHKVTEMGQEVTMRCQPILGHNTVFWYRQTMMQGLELLAYFRNRAPLDDSGMPKDRFSAEMPDATLATLKIQPSEPRDSAVYFCARRVVGGPVTGELFFGEGSRLTVL.

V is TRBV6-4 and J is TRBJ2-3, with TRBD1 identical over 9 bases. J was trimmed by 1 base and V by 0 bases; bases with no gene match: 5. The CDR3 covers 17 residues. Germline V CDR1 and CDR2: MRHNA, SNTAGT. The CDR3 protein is CASSDSARDRGTDTQYF. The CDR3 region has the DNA TGTGCCAGCAGTGACTCGGCCCGGGACAGGGGCACAGATACGCAGTATTTT.

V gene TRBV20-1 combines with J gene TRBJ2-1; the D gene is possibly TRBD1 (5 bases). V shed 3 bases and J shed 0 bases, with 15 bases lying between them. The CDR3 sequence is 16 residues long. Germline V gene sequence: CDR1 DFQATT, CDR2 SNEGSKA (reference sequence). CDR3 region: CSASILTASSYNEQFF. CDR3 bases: TGCAGTGCTAGTATCCTGACAGCAAGCTCCTACAATGAGCAGTTCTTC.

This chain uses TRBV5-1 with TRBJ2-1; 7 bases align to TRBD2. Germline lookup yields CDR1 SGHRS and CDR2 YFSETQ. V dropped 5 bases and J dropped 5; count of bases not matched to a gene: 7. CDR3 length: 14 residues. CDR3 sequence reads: CASRVSGGHNEQFF. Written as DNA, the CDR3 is TGCGCCAGCAGGGTTTCGGGAGGCCACAATGAGCAGTTCTTC.

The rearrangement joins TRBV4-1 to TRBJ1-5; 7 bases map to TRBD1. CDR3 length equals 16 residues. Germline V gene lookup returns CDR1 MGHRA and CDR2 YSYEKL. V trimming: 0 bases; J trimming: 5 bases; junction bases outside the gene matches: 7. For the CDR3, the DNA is TGCGCCAGCAGCCAAGATGGGGACAGAGATTATCAGCCCCAGCATTTT. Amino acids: CASSQDGDRDYQPQHF.

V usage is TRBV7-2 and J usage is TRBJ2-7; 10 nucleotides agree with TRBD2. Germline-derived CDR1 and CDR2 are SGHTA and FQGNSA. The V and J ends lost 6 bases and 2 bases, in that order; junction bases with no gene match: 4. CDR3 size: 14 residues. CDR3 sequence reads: CASSLAGVAYEQYF. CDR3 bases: TGTGCCAGCAGTCTAGCGGGAGTCGCCTACGAGCAGTACTTC. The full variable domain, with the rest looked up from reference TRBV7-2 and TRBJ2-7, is GAGVSQSPSNKVTEKGKDVELRCDPISGHTALYWYRQSLGQGLEFLIYFQGNSAPDKSGLPSDRFSAERTGGSVSTLTIQRTQQEDSAVYLCASSLAGVAYEQYFGPGTRLTVT.